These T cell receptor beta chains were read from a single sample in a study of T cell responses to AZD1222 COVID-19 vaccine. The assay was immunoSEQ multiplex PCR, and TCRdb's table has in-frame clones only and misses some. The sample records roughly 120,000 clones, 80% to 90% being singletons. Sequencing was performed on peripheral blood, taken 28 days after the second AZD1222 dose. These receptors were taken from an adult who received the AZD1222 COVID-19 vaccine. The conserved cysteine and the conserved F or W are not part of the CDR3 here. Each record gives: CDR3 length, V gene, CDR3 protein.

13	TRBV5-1	ASSLATGVNYGYT
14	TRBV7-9	ASSLEVRTSTDTQY
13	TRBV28	ASSLRPGQGYGYT
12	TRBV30	AWSVRQGKETQY
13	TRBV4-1	ASRDVGISNQPQH
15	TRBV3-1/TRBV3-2	ASSRSSGTGLSYEQY
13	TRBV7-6	ASSWKTGGGYGYT
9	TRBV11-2	ASSRRRGYT
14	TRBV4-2	ASSQDRTSGQETQY
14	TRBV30	AWSVRGVIDNQPQH
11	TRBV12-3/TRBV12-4	ASRLTGAHGYT
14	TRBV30	AWFPHPLRFPYEQY
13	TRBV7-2	ASSGSGSLNTEAF
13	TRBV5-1	ASSFGGQPTDTQY
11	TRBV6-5	AGSGQINSPLH
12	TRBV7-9	ASSLGGGTNKGP
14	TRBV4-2	ASSQDRSGGAYGYT
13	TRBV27	ASTFTGGAYTEAF
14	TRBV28	ASSLSGWDSNQPQH
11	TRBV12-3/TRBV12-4	ASKYGLNTEAF
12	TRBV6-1	ASSKGQQQETQY
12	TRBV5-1	ASSSRQGIGELF
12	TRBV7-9	ASSLVGRDYGYT
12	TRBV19	ASSTQGTGNTIY
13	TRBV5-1	ASSPETGGIAEAF
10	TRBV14	ASSQQGYEQY
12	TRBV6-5	ASREGWREGKLF